This TCR beta chain was identified during a study of Ad26.COV2.S vaccination and SARS-CoV-2 variants. Study-wide context: Donor got 5x10^10 or 1x10^11 viral particles of Ad26.COV2.S.

Regarding the study as a whole: Spike-specific responses of CD8+ and CD4+ T cells were reported to display substantial breadth after vaccination. Placebo recipients trailed vaccine recipients in spike-specific TCR breadth.

In the case of this clone: The target antigen is unknown.

The CDR3 contains 15 residues. V lost 0 bases and J lost 2, with 7 bases in between. Germline V gene data show CDR1 as MNHEY and CDR2 as SMNVEV (reference sequence). Sequencing was performed with immunoSEQ multiplex PCR; in TCRdb, only in-frame clones are kept and a portion is missing. The table includes approximately 480,000 clones, roughly 87% detected once. As to treatment: about 20 received Ad26.COV2.S at low or high dose, single or two shots; 5 received placebo; per-sample allocation not given. Sampling was done on day 63 after the first vaccine or placebo injection. Spike of the Wuhan-strain SARS-CoV-2 was expressed by an Ad26 vector, which formed the vaccine.

The sequence was collected from a person aged 18-65 years who received the Ad26.COV2.S COVID-19 vaccine or a placebo. The chain carries TRBV27 and TRBJ2-2; D possibly matches TRBD1 or TRBD2 (5 bases each). The sequencing used peripheral blood, collected in a trial of Ad26.COV2.S vaccine versus placebo. CDR3 in amino acids: CASSLSWDNTGELFF. In nucleotides, the CDR3 is TGTGCCAGCAGTTTATCGTGGGACAACACCGGGGAGCTGTTTTTT.